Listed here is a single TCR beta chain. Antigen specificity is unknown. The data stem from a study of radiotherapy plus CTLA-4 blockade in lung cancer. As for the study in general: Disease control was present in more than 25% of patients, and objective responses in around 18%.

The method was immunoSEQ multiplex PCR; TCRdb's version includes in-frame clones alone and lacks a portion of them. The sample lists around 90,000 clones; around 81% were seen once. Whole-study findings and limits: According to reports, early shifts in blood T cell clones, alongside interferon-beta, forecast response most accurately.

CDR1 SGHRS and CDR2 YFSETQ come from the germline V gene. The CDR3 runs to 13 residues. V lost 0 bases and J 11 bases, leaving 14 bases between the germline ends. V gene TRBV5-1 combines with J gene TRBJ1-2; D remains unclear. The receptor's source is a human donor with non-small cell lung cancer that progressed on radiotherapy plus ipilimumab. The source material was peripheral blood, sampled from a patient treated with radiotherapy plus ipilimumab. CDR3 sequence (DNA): TGCGCCAGCAGCTTGGAAGGTGTGACCGGATACACCTTC. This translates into CASSLEGVTGYTF.